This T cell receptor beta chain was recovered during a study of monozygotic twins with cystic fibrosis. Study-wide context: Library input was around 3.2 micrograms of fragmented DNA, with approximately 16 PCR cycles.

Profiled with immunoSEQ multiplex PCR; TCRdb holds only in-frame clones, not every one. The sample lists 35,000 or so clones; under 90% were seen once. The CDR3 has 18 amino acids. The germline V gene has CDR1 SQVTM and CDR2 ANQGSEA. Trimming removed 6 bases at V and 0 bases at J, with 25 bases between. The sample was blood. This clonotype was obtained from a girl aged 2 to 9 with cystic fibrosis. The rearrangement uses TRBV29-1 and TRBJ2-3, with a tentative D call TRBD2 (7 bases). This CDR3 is CSVDGGPKRGASTDTQYF. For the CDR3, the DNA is TGCAGCGTCGATGGGGGTCCCAAACGGGGGGCAAGCACAGATACGCAGTATTTT.